The 18 T cell receptor beta chains below all came from one sample that was sequenced in a study of spatial heterogeneity in lung cancer. Documented time point: sample taken at primary tumor resection. No cells were sorted before sequencing. The whole RNA sequenced was extracted from tumor, nontumor lung or frozen PBMC. TCRdb re-derived calls from the 5' RACE reads in MiXCR, one entry per CDR3 protein. This sample carries about 85,000 distinct CDR3 sequences, approximately 18% of them seen once, and the ten largest clones take around 6.6%. The sample here was PBMCs, taken at surgery. These receptor sequences come from a male donor with early-stage non-small cell lung cancer.

There are many counts of this clonotype. V is TRBV24-1 and J is TRBJ2-6, with D perhaps matching TRBD1 or TRBD2 (5 bases each). Germline V gene sequence: CDR1 KGHDR, CDR2 SFDVKD. The CDR3 spans 16 residues. Trimming pared 4 bases from V and 9 bases from J, leaving 18 bases between. For the CDR3, the DNA is TGTGCCACCAGTGACGGGACGGCCGATCCTTTCAACGTCCTGACTTTC. Translated, it gives CATSDGTADPFNVLTF.

A few counts support this clonotype. Being one base from a much bigger clone, this may be a read error. This chain uses TRBV11-2 with TRBJ1-1, with 9 bases that match TRBD1. This CDR3 contains 13 residues. V trimming: 6 bases; J trimming: 3 bases; junction bases outside the gene matches: 2. Germline CDR1 reads SGHAT; CDR2 reads FQNNGV. The CDR3, as DNA: TGTGCCAGCAGTCGACAGGGGGACACTGAAGCTTTCTTT. Translating gives CASSRQGDTEAFF. The full variable domain, rest sourced from reference TRBV11-2 and TRBJ1-1, is EAGVAQSPRYKIIEKRQSVAFWCNPISGHATLYWYQQILGQGPKLLIQFQNNGVVDDSQLPKDRFSAERLKGVDSTLKIQPAKLEDSAVYLCASSRQGDTEAFFGQGTRLTVV.

The sample holds a few counts of this clonotype. This chain joins TRBV20-1 and TRBJ2-1; 11 bases match TRBD2. The CDR3 runs to 15 residues. The trim removed 5 bases at V and 1 base at J, leaving 4 bases unmatched. Germline values: CDR1 DFQATT, CDR2 SNEGSKA (reference sequence). The CDR3 DNA reads as TGCAGTGCTCCCCTAGCGGGGGGTTCCTACAATGAGCAGTTCTTC. It codes for CSAPLAGGSYNEQFF.

This clonotype has a count of ten or more. The rearrangement joins TRBV6-6 to TRBJ2-7; TRBD1 matches 10 bases. Germline assignment: CDR1 MNHNY and CDR2 SVGAGI (reference sequence). The CDR3 spans 16 residues. The ends lost 5 bases at V and 2 bases at J; junction bases unmatched: 9. In nucleotides, the CDR3 is TGTGCCAGCAGTCTTTTACCCGGGACAGGGGCCTACGAGCAGTACTTC. Its protein is CASSLLPGTGAYEQYF.

This clonotype showed up just a few times. This chain connects TRBV6-1 to TRBJ2-2; perhaps TRBD2 as D (6 bases). Per the germline V gene, CDR1 is MNHNS and CDR2 is SASEGT. The CDR3 extends over 15 amino acids. V was pared by 5 bases and J by 7 bases, with 17 bases between. CDR3 amino acids: CASSPRGGDHGELFF. Written as DNA, the CDR3 is TGTGCCAGCAGTCCCCGCGGAGGGGACCACGGGGAGCTGTTTTTT.

The V call is TRBV7-2, the J call TRBJ2-1; D may match TRBD1 or TRBD2 (6 bases each). This CDR3 has 16 amino acids. The germline CDR1 and CDR2 sequences are SGHTA and FQGNSA. Trimming removed 3 bases at V and 5 bases at J, with 17 bases between. This CDR3 is CASSFQGGGNDNEQFF. The DNA of the CDR3 is TGTGCCAGCAGCTTCCAAGGGGGAGGTAACGACAATGAGCAGTTCTTC.

This clonotype came up a few times. The rearrangement uses TRBV5-4 and TRBJ2-3; D is possibly TRBD1 (5 bases). The CDR3 has 17 amino acids. Germline assignment: CDR1 SGHNT and CDR2 YYREEE (reference sequence). The germline V and J ends were trimmed by 0 bases and 6 bases, with 20 bases remaining between them. The CDR3 here is CASSLASRVLSSDTQYF. CDR3 coding DNA: TGTGCCAGCAGCTTGGCGTCCAGGGTGTTATCATCGGATACGCAGTATTTT.

This clonotype showed up just a few times. This rearrangement joins TRBV5-1 to TRBJ2-6, with D perhaps TRBD1 (5 bases). The V gene lost 2 bases and the J gene lost 13 bases, with 7 bases spanning the gap. CDR1 SGHRS and CDR2 YFSETQ come from the germline V gene. CDR3 size: 11 residues. The CDR3 region has the DNA TGCGCCAGCAGCTTAGGGGAAGTCCTGACTTTC. This encodes CASSLGEVLTF.

This clonotype was picked up a small number of times. This chain links TRBV7-8 with TRBJ2-7; 7 positions match TRBD2. CDR1 and CDR2 (germline): SGHVS, FQNEAQ. The CDR3 contains 14 residues. The junction had 7 bases not matched to a gene; V was cut back by 8 bases and J by 0 bases. CDR3 DNA: TGTGCCAGCTTGGGGCTAGCGGTCTCCTACGAGCAGTACTTC. It codes for CASLGLAVSYEQYF.

This clonotype occurred many times. The CDR3 nucleotides read TGTGCCAGCACCCTTAGGCTAGGGGCCGTGGGGAACACTGAAGCTTTCTTT. Its translation: CASTLRLGAVGNTEAFF. This chain uses TRBV7-8 with TRBJ1-1; a possible D gene is TRBD1 (5 bases). This CDR3 comprises 17 residues. Trimming stripped 7 bases from V and 1 base from J, with 22 bases between. Germline V lookup: CDR1 SGHVS, CDR2 FQNEAQ.

This clonotype was observed at least ten times. The rearrangement links TRBV27 to TRBJ2-3, with TRBD1 identical over 8 bases. V lost 4 bases, J lost 1 base, and 10 bases stayed unmatched. Germline V gene lookup returns CDR1 MNHEY and CDR2 SMNVEV (reference sequence). The CDR3 extends over 17 amino acids. This CDR3 is CASSSKGQGRGTDTQYF. CDR3 sequence (DNA): TGTGCCAGCAGTTCCAAAGGACAGGGTCGGGGCACAGATACGCAGTATTTT.

In this sample, this clonotype turned up many times. The gene calls are TRBV20-1 and TRBJ1-1; D possibly corresponds to TRBD1 (6 bases). With 4 bases removed from V and 6 bases from J, the gap between germline ends came to 18 bases. Per the germline V gene, CDR1 is DFQATT and CDR2 is SNEGSKA (reference sequence). This CDR3 comprises 14 residues. The CDR3 DNA follows: TGCAGTGCTAAGGCAGGGGCAACTGCAGCTGAAGCTTTCTTT. It translates to CSAKAGATAAEAFF.

This sequence joins TRBV28 and TRBJ2-5; a possible D gene is TRBD2 (6 bases). This CDR3 has 16 residues. Trimming stripped 3 bases from V and 4 bases from J, with 18 bases between. Per germline, CDR1 MDHEN and CDR2 SYDVKM. The CDR3 here is CASSLAGGRDGETQYF. CDR3 sequence (DNA): TGTGCCAGCAGTTTGGCCGGGGGTAGAGACGGAGAGACCCAGTACTTC.

Ten or more counts support this clonotype. One end of the junction does not line up with germline, which may come from a read error. This rearrangement joins TRBV7-7 to TRBJ2-7; TRBD1 aligns across 7 bases. The CDR3 length is 14 residues. CDR1 is SSHAT, CDR2 FNYEAQ, per germline (reference sequence). CDR3 in amino acids: CASSPGQDGDKQYF. CDR3 DNA: TGTGCTAGCAGCCCAGGACAGGATGGCGACAAGCAGTACTTC.

This clonotype has a handful of counts. J is TRBJ1-3 and V is TRBV3-1; D is undetermined. With 0 bases removed from V and 2 bases from J, the gap between germline ends came to 5 bases. The CDR3 consists of 14 residues. CDR1 LGHDT and CDR2 YNNKEL come from the germline V gene (reference sequence). The CDR3 spells CASSQDGAGNTIYF. The DNA of the CDR3 is TGTGCCAGCAGCCAAGATGGGGCTGGAAACACCATATATTTT.

There are a few counts of this clonotype. The V gene is TRBV20-1, the J gene TRBJ2-7, with 7 bases matching TRBD1. The CDR3 covers 13 residues. Germline assignment: CDR1 DFQATT and CDR2 SNEGSKA (reference sequence). The V segment lost 6 bases and the J segment 2 bases; nucleotides outside the gene matches: 7. The CDR3 protein is CSAPDRRTYEQYF. The CDR3 DNA reads as TGCAGTGCCCCGGACAGGCGTACCTACGAGCAGTACTTC.

This clonotype showed up just a few times. The chain links TRBV28 to TRBJ2-3; 7 nucleotides line up with TRBD2. CDR1 is MDHEN and CDR2 is SYDVKM in the germline V gene. CDR3 size: 18 residues. After removal of 7 bases from V and 0 bases from J, the junction contained 16 bases not matched to a gene. For the CDR3, the DNA is TGTGCCAGCAAAAAACTAGCGAAAAAGGACCAGAGCACAGATACGCAGTATTTT. It yields the protein CASKKLAKKDQSTDTQYF.

The chain recombines TRBV28 with TRBJ2-5; 8 bases match TRBD1. CDR1 and CDR2 from the germline V gene are MDHEN and SYDVKM. Trimming at V came to 5 bases and at J to 4 bases, leaving 9 bases not matched to a gene. The CDR3 runs 15 residues. CDR3 sequence reads: CASSTDRAGGETQYF. CDR3 coding DNA: TGTGCCAGCAGTACGGACAGGGCCGGAGGAGAGACCCAGTACTTC.